A selection of T cell receptor beta chains follows, all from one sample in a study of T cell responses to AZD1222 COVID-19 vaccine. Data came from immunoSEQ multiplex PCR; TCRdb stores just in-frame clones and leaves some out. The sample has 150,000 to 200,000 clones, about 85% seen once. Material: peripheral blood, obtained on day 0 of AZD1222 vaccination. Source of these receptors: an adult in good health. Each CDR3 is given with its conserved first and last residue. The order of the fields is D gene, J gene, V gene, clone size, CDR3 DNA, CDR3 protein. D genes are given only for firm matches. Not every row has a clone size; where given, it reads once, few, many or a size class.

d_gene: TRBD1; j_gene: TRBJ1-1; v_gene: TRBV3-1/TRBV3-2; abundance: -; CDR3nt: TGTGCCAGCAGCCCCTGGACAGGATCGAACACTGAAGCTTTCTTT; CDR3aa: CASSPWTGSNTEAFF
d_gene: -; j_gene: TRBJ1-1; v_gene: TRBV5-1; abundance: once; CDR3nt: TGCGCCAGCAGCTTACAGGGATTAAGGAACACTGAAGCTTTCTTT; CDR3aa: CASSLQGLRNTEAFF
d_gene: TRBD2; j_gene: TRBJ2-7; v_gene: TRBV7-9; abundance: -; CDR3nt: TGTGCCAGCAGCCCCCGACTAGCGAGAACCTACGAGCAGTACTTC; CDR3aa: CASSPRLARTYEQYF
d_gene: TRBD1; j_gene: TRBJ1-1; v_gene: TRBV3-1/TRBV3-2; abundance: -; CDR3nt: TGTGCCAGCAGCCTTAGGGACAGGGGGCACACTGAAGCTTTCTTT; CDR3aa: CASSLRDRGHTEAFF
d_gene: TRBD1; j_gene: TRBJ1-4; v_gene: TRBV18; abundance: few; CDR3nt: TGTGCCAGCTCACACGGGACAGGAAATGAAAAACTGTTTTTT; CDR3aa: CASSHGTGNEKLFF
d_gene: -; j_gene: TRBJ1-4; v_gene: TRBV4-1; abundance: -; CDR3nt: TGCGCCAGCAGCCAAGGACGGAAACTGTTTTTT; CDR3aa: CASSQGRKLFF
d_gene: -; j_gene: TRBJ1-4; v_gene: TRBV19; abundance: -; CDR3nt: TGTGCCAGTAGCCCGCCCCAGGGCCGTAATGAAAAACTGTTTTTT; CDR3aa: CASSPPQGRNEKLFF
d_gene: -; j_gene: TRBJ1-2; v_gene: TRBV28; abundance: -; CDR3nt: TGTGCCAGATCGAGGGCGGGATATGGCTACACCTTC; CDR3aa: CARSRAGYGYTF
d_gene: TRBD1; j_gene: TRBJ1-1; v_gene: TRBV4-1; abundance: -; CDR3nt: TGCGCCAGCAGCCAAGACTCAACAGGGGGCGCCGCTGAAGCTTTCTTT; CDR3aa: CASSQDSTGGAAEAFF
d_gene: TRBD1; j_gene: TRBJ2-2; v_gene: TRBV29-1; abundance: once; CDR3nt: TGCAGCCGAGGATGGACAGGGGACGACACCGGGGAGCTGTTTTTT; CDR3aa: CSRGWTGDDTGELFF
d_gene: -; j_gene: TRBJ2-5; v_gene: TRBV7-6; abundance: -; CDR3nt: TGTGCCAGCAGGGGACTGGAGGAGACCCAGTACTTC; CDR3aa: CASRGLEETQYF
d_gene: TRBD2; j_gene: TRBJ2-7; v_gene: TRBV7-2; abundance: -; CDR3nt: TGTGCCAGCAGTTTTACTAGCGGGGCCTACGAGCAGTACTTC; CDR3aa: CASSFTSGAYEQYF
d_gene: -; j_gene: TRBJ2-2; v_gene: TRBV15; abundance: -; CDR3nt: TGTGCCACCAGCAGGACTAGAAGCAACACCGGGGAGCTGTTTTTT; CDR3aa: CATSRTRSNTGELFF
d_gene: TRBD1; j_gene: TRBJ2-7; v_gene: TRBV2; abundance: -; CDR3nt: TGTGCCAGTGTGATCCGGGACAGGACTCGGGAGCAGTACTTC; CDR3aa: CASVIRDRTREQYF
d_gene: -; j_gene: TRBJ2-4; v_gene: TRBV1; abundance: once; CDR3nt: TGCACCAGCAGCCCAATACCGCAGGGGGCTGCCAAAAACATTCAGTACTTC; CDR3aa: CTSSPIPQGAAKNIQYF
d_gene: -; j_gene: TRBJ1-1; v_gene: TRBV5-1; abundance: -; CDR3nt: TGCGCCAGCAGCTTGGTAGGGCGAGAAGCTTTCTTT; CDR3aa: CASSLVGREAFF
d_gene: -; j_gene: TRBJ2-1; v_gene: TRBV11-3; abundance: -; CDR3nt: TGTGCCAGCAGCTTAGTTGCTAGTACCTACAATGAGCAGTTCTTC; CDR3aa: CASSLVASTYNEQFF
d_gene: -; j_gene: TRBJ1-3; v_gene: TRBV7-9; abundance: -; CDR3nt: TGTGCCAGCACCGACGACAGGTACACCATATATTTT; CDR3aa: CASTDDRYTIYF
d_gene: -; j_gene: TRBJ1-2; v_gene: TRBV20-1; abundance: -; CDR3nt: TGCAGTGTGGGGGATGGCTACACCTTC; CDR3aa: CSVGDGYTF
d_gene: -; j_gene: TRBJ1-5; v_gene: TRBV6-2/TRBV6-3; abundance: -; CDR3nt: TGTGCCAGCAGTCAGCAGATTCAGCCCCAGCATTTT; CDR3aa: CASSQQIQPQHF
d_gene: TRBD1; j_gene: TRBJ1-6; v_gene: TRBV15; abundance: -; CDR3nt: TGTGCCACCAGCAGAGGACAGGGCTTGGATTCACCCCTCCACTTT; CDR3aa: CATSRGQGLDSPLHF
d_gene: TRBD1; j_gene: TRBJ1-1; v_gene: TRBV2; abundance: -; CDR3nt: TGTGCCAGCAGTTCTCAGGGGGCCAACACTGAAGCTTTCTTT; CDR3aa: CASSSQGANTEAFF
d_gene: -; j_gene: TRBJ2-1; v_gene: TRBV11-1; abundance: -; CDR3nt: TGTGCCAGCAGCTTGCGTGTAGATAAGGGTGAGCAGTTCTTC; CDR3aa: CASSLRVDKGEQFF
d_gene: TRBD1; j_gene: TRBJ2-1; v_gene: TRBV5-1; abundance: -; CDR3nt: TGCGCCAGCAGCTCCGGGACAGGATCCTACAATGAGCAGTTCTTC; CDR3aa: CASSSGTGSYNEQFF
d_gene: -; j_gene: TRBJ1-1; v_gene: TRBV9; abundance: -; CDR3nt: TGTGCCAGCAGCGTAGCTAGGAGGGCTGAAGCTTTCTTT; CDR3aa: CASSVARRAEAFF
d_gene: TRBD1; j_gene: TRBJ1-2; v_gene: TRBV5-1; abundance: few; CDR3nt: TGCGCCAGCAGCTGGCGGGGACAGGGAGATGGCTACACCTTC; CDR3aa: CASSWRGQGDGYTF
d_gene: TRBD1; j_gene: TRBJ1-1; v_gene: TRBV2; abundance: -; CDR3nt: TGTGCCAGCGGGGGGACAGGGAACACTGAAGCTTTCTTT; CDR3aa: CASGGTGNTEAFF
d_gene: -; j_gene: TRBJ1-4; v_gene: TRBV15; abundance: few; CDR3nt: TGTGCCACCAGCAGAGGGGGCGCTGAAAAACTGTTTTTT; CDR3aa: CATSRGGAEKLFF
d_gene: -; j_gene: TRBJ1-1; v_gene: TRBV30; abundance: -; CDR3nt: TGTGCCTGGAGTGTACGCTGGGGGGGAATGAACACTGAAGCTTTCTTT; CDR3aa: CAWSVRWGGMNTEAFF
d_gene: -; j_gene: TRBJ1-4; v_gene: TRBV5-1; abundance: -; CDR3nt: TGCGCCCACCCACGTGAAAAACTGTTTTTT; CDR3aa: CAHPREKLFF
d_gene: -; j_gene: TRBJ2-3; v_gene: TRBV3-1/TRBV3-2; abundance: -; CDR3nt: TGTGCCAGCAGCCTGGACCCAGATACGCAGTATTTT; CDR3aa: CASSLDPDTQYF
d_gene: -; j_gene: TRBJ1-3; v_gene: TRBV7-9; abundance: -; CDR3nt: TGTGCCAGCAGCTTAGGCAGCGGCTCTGGAAACACCATATATTTT; CDR3aa: CASSLGSGSGNTIYF
d_gene: -; j_gene: TRBJ2-1; v_gene: TRBV7-6; abundance: -; CDR3nt: TGTGCCAGCAGCTCCGGAAGCTTAGCGGTATACAATGAGCAGTTCTTC; CDR3aa: CASSSGSLAVYNEQFF
d_gene: -; j_gene: TRBJ1-4; v_gene: TRBV28; abundance: -; CDR3nt: TGTGCCAGCAGCCCAGCTGGGGGGGCCACTAATGAAAAACTGTTTTTT; CDR3aa: CASSPAGGATNEKLFF
d_gene: -; j_gene: TRBJ1-6; v_gene: TRBV6-1; abundance: -; CDR3nt: TGTGCCAGCAGTGACCCTCCCGGGAGGCCTGACGGGATTTCACCCCTCCACTTT; CDR3aa: CASSDPPGRPDGISPLHF
d_gene: TRBD2; j_gene: TRBJ2-1; v_gene: TRBV29-1; abundance: -; CDR3nt: TGCAGCGTTGTCGGCGGGAGGGCCGTGGGGGAGCAGTTCTTC; CDR3aa: CSVVGGRAVGEQFF
d_gene: -; j_gene: TRBJ2-2; v_gene: TRBV19; abundance: -; CDR3nt: TGTGCCAGTAGTATCCTGGACACCGGGGAGCTGTTTTTT; CDR3aa: CASSILDTGELFF
d_gene: -; j_gene: TRBJ2-1; v_gene: TRBV28; abundance: -; CDR3nt: TGTGCCAGCAGCTCCAACGGTAGGGGAGGCTACGATGAGCAGTTCTTC; CDR3aa: CASSSNGRGGYDEQFF
d_gene: TRBD1; j_gene: TRBJ1-1; v_gene: TRBV28; abundance: -; CDR3nt: TGTGCCAGCCAAATACAGGGGGCCAACACTGAAGCTTTCTTT; CDR3aa: CASQIQGANTEAFF
d_gene: -; j_gene: TRBJ1-4; v_gene: TRBV6-6; abundance: -; CDR3nt: TGTGCCAGCAGTTACGGGGTTGCAGGTTCTGAAAAACTGTTTTTT; CDR3aa: CASSYGVAGSEKLFF
d_gene: TRBD1; j_gene: TRBJ2-7; v_gene: TRBV10-3; abundance: few; CDR3nt: TGTGCCATCAGTGGGGGACAGTTCTACGAGCAGTACTTC; CDR3aa: CAISGGQFYEQYF
d_gene: -; j_gene: TRBJ2-7; v_gene: TRBV6-6; abundance: -; CDR3nt: TGTGCCAGCAGTTCCTCGGGGGGCGGAACTTTTTGGGAGCAGTACTTC; CDR3aa: CASSSSGGGTFWEQYF
d_gene: -; j_gene: TRBJ1-4; v_gene: TRBV6-5; abundance: -; CDR3nt: TGTGCCAGCAGTCTCAACTTAGAGGAAAAACTGTTTTTT; CDR3aa: CASSLNLEEKLFF
d_gene: TRBD1; j_gene: TRBJ1-1; v_gene: TRBV2; abundance: -; CDR3nt: TGTGCCAGTAGGGGGAGTGGACAGGCAAACACTGAAGCTTTCTTT; CDR3aa: CASRGSGQANTEAFF
d_gene: -; j_gene: TRBJ2-1; v_gene: TRBV20-1; abundance: once; CDR3nt: TGCAGTGCTAGCCTCTACAATGAGCAGTTCTTC; CDR3aa: CSASLYNEQFF
d_gene: -; j_gene: TRBJ2-7; v_gene: TRBV10-1; abundance: once; CDR3nt: TGCGCCAGACGCGGGGACTACGAGCAGTACTTC; CDR3aa: CARRGDYEQYF
d_gene: -; j_gene: TRBJ2-3; v_gene: TRBV6-4; abundance: -; CDR3nt: TGTGCCAGCAGTGACTCGGTTAGCGGCACAGATACGCAGTATTTT; CDR3aa: CASSDSVSGTDTQYF
d_gene: -; j_gene: TRBJ1-2; v_gene: TRBV6-5; abundance: -; CDR3nt: TGTGCCACCACTGTGGGGGCCGGTGGCTACACCTTC; CDR3aa: CATTVGAGGYTF
d_gene: -; j_gene: TRBJ2-2; v_gene: TRBV7-2; abundance: -; CDR3nt: TGTGCCAGCAGGGACCAACCACCCGTCACCGGGGAGCTGTTTTTT; CDR3aa: CASRDQPPVTGELFF